Below, 4 T cell receptor beta chains from the same sample are listed, as sequenced in a study of cytomegalovirus exposure and HLA in healthy donors. PCR was performed using 60 Vbeta and 13 Jbeta primers. Clones were sequenced by immunoSEQ multiplex PCR, and TCRdb holds only the in-frame ones, with some missing. The sample has tens of thousands of clones; roughly three quarters are singletons. The specimen was PBMCs. The receptors originated from a young man in good health and CMV-seronegative.

This clone was seen only once. This chain links TRBV6-1 with TRBJ1-2; D not certain. V dropped 4 bases and J dropped 4 bases, with 10 bases sitting between them. CDR1 MNHNS and CDR2 SASEGT come from the germline V gene. The CDR3 runs 13 residues. This CDR3 is CASSGGSLYGYTF. The CDR3 coding sequence is TGTGCCAGCAGTGGCGGCAGCCTCTATGGCTACACCTTC.

The chain uses TRBV6-4 and TRBJ1-5; no firm D call. Trimming left V 3 bases short and J 1 base short, with 7 bases between. The CDR3 spans 14 residues. Per the germline V gene, CDR1 is MRHNA and CDR2 is SNTAGT. CDR3 sequence (DNA): TGTGCCAGCAGTGAAGGAGGAAGCAATCAGCCCCAGCATTTT. Protein sequence: CASSEGGSNQPQHF.

The CDR3 here is CASRSGQLNTGELFF. In nucleotides, the CDR3 is TGTGCCAGTAGGTCTGGACAGCTTAACACCGGGGAGCTGTTTTTT. This chain links TRBV19 with TRBJ2-2; D is perhaps TRBD1 (6 bases). V lost 6 bases to trimming and J lost 2 bases, with 13 bases between them. Looked up from germline, CDR1 is LNHDA and CDR2 is SQIVND (reference sequence). The CDR3 length is 15 residues.

This clone was seen only a few times. The chain carries TRBV7-8 and TRBJ1-2, with 8 positions matching TRBD1. V shed 5 bases, J shed 2 bases, and the junction held 7 bases outside the gene matches. Germline CDR1 is SGHVS and CDR2 is FQNEAQ. This CDR3 has 15 residues. CDR3: CASSMGTGDNYGYTF. In DNA form, the CDR3 reads TGTGCCAGCAGCATGGGGACAGGAGACAACTATGGCTACACCTTC.